The present T cell receptor (beta chain) was sequenced within a study of CD8 T cells in ankylosing spondylitis. MiXCR, applied by TCRdb to the 5' RACE reads, yields one record per CDR3 protein. The sample has around 300,000 distinct CDR3 sequences, more than 9% seen once; the top ten hold about 10%. Unmatched junction bases numbered 10, after V lost 7 bases and J lost 2 bases. CDR3 size: 15 residues. Germline CDR1 MNHEY, CDR2 SVGAGI. This clonotype was found many times. V gene TRBV6-5 combines with J gene TRBJ2-7, with 8 bases that match TRBD2. This clonotype was obtained from a female donor with ankylosing spondylitis or in good health (not recorded which). Material: blood, either unsorted or a sorted T cell fraction (not recorded which). CDR3 sequence (DNA): TGTGCCAGCACCTACTCCAGCGGGGGAACCTACGAGCAGTACTTC. Protein sequence: CASTYSSGGTYEQYF.